This T cell receptor (beta chain) was identified in a study of CD8+CD57+ T cells in acquired aplastic anemia. For the study at large: Mean DNA quantity obtained from sorted CD4+ and CD8+ cells was about 3.2 ug. Findings and limits, study-wide: No significant difference in CD8+ Simpson's diversity was found between patients and controls.

V was shortened by 6 bases and J by 8 bases, with 16 bases between the two germline ends. This CDR3 has 13 amino acids. The germline V gene encodes CDR1 DFQATT and CDR2 SNEGSKA (reference sequence). Investigators profiled TCR beta VDJ and CDR3 from genomic DNA template. Each CDR3 protein gets one entry after TCRdb re-called the reads with MiXCR. This table has hundreds of thousands of distinct CDR3 sequences, approximately 32% appearing once. This clonotype occurred a few times. Antigen unknown. CD8+CD57+ cell expansion, shown by flow cytometry, had occurred in the patients selected for sequencing. Patients had not yet gotten any therapy when their blood was taken for sampling.

This TCR derives from a human donor with aplastic anemia. The sequencing sample was made of sorted CD4+, CD8+, or CD8+CD57+ T cells (not recorded which) from PBMCs. The chain links TRBV20-1 to TRBJ1-4, with D unclear. The CDR3 loop reads CSAGGQVHEKLFF. For the CDR3, the DNA is TGCAGTGCCGGAGGGCAGGTCCACGAAAAACTGTTTTTT.